Listed below are T cell receptor beta chains from one sample, sequenced in a study of response to subunit inactivated influenza vaccine. TCRdb analysed the RT-PCR reads with MiXCR anew, one entry per CDR3 protein. The table records roughly 500,000 distinct CDR3 sequences, 16% of them present only once. The sample was CD4+ T cells sorted from PBMCs, taken roughly 24 months after vaccination. These receptors were taken from a man aged 50-75 years who received an inactivated influenza vaccine. CDR3s include the opening cysteine and the closing phenylalanine or tryptophan. A D gene is named only where the DNA matches it firmly. Expanded clones are given a class, and other clones once, few, many or no size at all.

size: NA
J: TRBJ1-2
V: TRBV3-1
D: TRBD1
DNA: TGTGCCAGCAGCCAAGAAATCCGGCAGGGGGCAAGCGGCTACACCTTC
CDR3: CASSQEIRQGASGYTF

size: few
J: TRBJ2-5
V: TRBV5-1
D: TRBD1
DNA: TGCGCCAGCAGCTTACAGGGGGCGCGGGAGACCCAGTACTTC
CDR3: CASSLQGARETQYF

size: NA
J: TRBJ1-2
V: TRBV5-5
D: NA
DNA: TGTGCCAGCAGCTTGTTCGGCAGAGACTATGGCTACACCTTC
CDR3: CASSLFGRDYGYTF

size: NA
J: TRBJ1-5
V: TRBV5-6
D: NA
DNA: TGTGCCAGCACCTTCGGGATTAGCAATCAGCCCCAGCATTTT
CDR3: CASTFGISNQPQHF

size: NA
J: TRBJ2-1
V: TRBV6-1
D: TRBD2
DNA: TGTGCCAGCAGCCAGTATCGCACTAGCGGGACCCACAATGAGCAGTTCTTC
CDR3: CASSQYRTSGTHNEQFF

size: NA
J: TRBJ1-4
V: TRBV12-3/TRBV12-4
D: NA
DNA: TGTGCCAGCAGTTTTGCGGGGAGTAATGAAAAACTGTTTTTT
CDR3: CASSFAGSNEKLFF

size: NA
J: TRBJ2-1
V: TRBV20-1
D: TRBD2
DNA: TGCAGTGCTAGGACTAGCGTGTACAATGAGCAGTTCTTC
CDR3: CSARTSVYNEQFF

size: NA
J: TRBJ2-1
V: TRBV12-3/TRBV12-4
D: NA
DNA: TGTGCCAGCAGTTTTCTCGGGCATGAGCAGTTCTTC
CDR3: CASSFLGHEQFF

size: few
J: TRBJ2-1
V: TRBV4-3
D: TRBD1
DNA: TGCGCCAGCAGCCGCGGACAGGCACTATCTACCTACAATGAGCAGTTCTTC
CDR3: CASSRGQALSTYNEQFF

size: many
J: TRBJ2-1
V: TRBV12-3/TRBV12-4
D: TRBD2
DNA: TGTGCCAGCAGGATAACTAGCGTCGATGAGCAGTTCTTC
CDR3: CASRITSVDEQFF

size: few
J: TRBJ2-5
V: TRBV5-1
D: NA
DNA: TGCGCCAGCAGCGCCGGGTCAGCTAAAGAGACCCAGTACTTC
CDR3: CASSAGSAKETQYF

size: NA
J: TRBJ2-3
V: TRBV6-2/TRBV6-3
D: NA
DNA: TGTGCCAGCAGTTACTTACAGACGCAGTATTTT
CDR3: CASSYLQTQYF

size: NA
J: TRBJ2-3
V: TRBV5-6
D: NA
DNA: TGTGCCAGCACCAGAGACAGGACGGATACGCAGTATTTT
CDR3: CASTRDRTDTQYF

size: few
J: TRBJ2-7
V: TRBV20-1
D: NA
DNA: TGCAGTGCGCCGGCGCAGGGGTCCAAGTACGAGCAGTACTTC
CDR3: CSAPAQGSKYEQYF

size: few
J: TRBJ2-7
V: TRBV3-1
D: NA
DNA: TGTGCCAGCAGCCAAGGGGGAGGTGGAGAGCAGTACTTC
CDR3: CASSQGGGGEQYF

size: few
J: TRBJ2-4
V: TRBV7-2
D: TRBD2
DNA: TGTGCCAGCAGCCCCGGCGGGGGAAGTAACATTCAGTACTTC
CDR3: CASSPGGGSNIQYF

size: few
J: TRBJ2-1
V: TRBV15
D: NA
DNA: TGTGCCACCAGCCCCCGGGGACTCCACAATGAGCAGTTCTTC
CDR3: CATSPRGLHNEQFF

size: few
J: TRBJ2-1
V: TRBV24-1
D: TRBD1
DNA: TGTGCCACCAGTGATTTAGTTTCTTGGGTAGACAGGGCCTCCTACAATGAGCAGTTCTTC
CDR3: CATSDLVSWVDRASYNEQFF

size: NA
J: TRBJ1-3
V: TRBV7-2
D: NA
DNA: TGTGCCAGCAGCTTATTTAACCTAGGAAGCTCTGGAAACACCATATATTTT
CDR3: CASSLFNLGSSGNTIYF

size: NA
J: TRBJ2-7
V: TRBV6-2/TRBV6-3
D: TRBD1
DNA: TGTGCCAGCAGTAGACAGGGAATCCACGAGCAGTACTTC
CDR3: CASSRQGIHEQYF

size: NA
J: TRBJ2-7
V: TRBV5-5
D: NA
DNA: TGTGCCAGCAGCTTGGACCAAGGCCGTGATGGGCAGTACTTC
CDR3: CASSLDQGRDGQYF

size: few
J: TRBJ2-3
V: TRBV10-3
D: TRBD2
DNA: TGTGCCATCAGTGGGGGAGGGGCAGATACGCAGTATTTT
CDR3: CAISGGGADTQYF

size: NA
J: TRBJ2-1
V: TRBV4-2
D: NA
DNA: TGTGCCAGCAGCCAGGTAGCGGAGATCTACAATGAGCAGTTCTTC
CDR3: CASSQVAEIYNEQFF

size: few
J: TRBJ1-2
V: TRBV28
D: NA
DNA: TGTGCCAGCAGTTTGCAGTATCGGAGGGGCTATGGCTACACCTTC
CDR3: CASSLQYRRGYGYTF

size: NA
J: TRBJ2-3
V: TRBV18
D: NA
DNA: TGTGCCAGCTCGCGCGGGCGGATCCTCCTCGACGATACGCAGTATTTT
CDR3: CASSRGRILLDDTQYF

size: NA
J: TRBJ1-5
V: TRBV6-5
D: NA
DNA: TGTGCCAGCAGCAGACCCAATCAGCCCCAGCATTTT
CDR3: CASSRPNQPQHF

size: many
J: TRBJ2-7
V: TRBV10-3
D: NA
DNA: TGTGCCATCAGTGAGTCGGGGGCGAACGAGCAGTACTTC
CDR3: CAISESGANEQYF

size: few
J: TRBJ2-7
V: TRBV9
D: TRBD2
DNA: TGTGCCAGACATGCTTGCGCGGGAGATATCGAGCAGTACTTC
CDR3: CARHACAGDIEQYF

size: few
J: TRBJ2-2
V: TRBV18
D: TRBD1
DNA: TGTGCCAGCTCACGACGGGACAGGGGCACCGGGGAGCTGTTTTTT
CDR3: CASSRRDRGTGELFF

size: few
J: TRBJ1-2
V: TRBV12-3/TRBV12-4
D: TRBD1
DNA: TGTGCCAGCAGTTTACTTGGACAGGACTTC
CDR3: CASSLLGQDF

size: NA
J: TRBJ2-2
V: TRBV5-1
D: TRBD1
DNA: TGCGCCAGCAGCTTGGCCCCGACAGGGGATATCGGGGAGCTGTTTTTT
CDR3: CASSLAPTGDIGELFF

size: few
J: TRBJ1-1
V: TRBV7-8
D: NA
DNA: TGTGCCAGCAGCTTAGCCTACCTTAGGCACAACACTGAAGCTTTCTTT
CDR3: CASSLAYLRHNTEAFF

size: few
J: TRBJ1-1
V: TRBV30
D: NA
DNA: TGTGCCTGCCCACGAAGGCGGGGTCTGGGTGAAGCTTTCTTT
CDR3: CACPRRRGLGEAFF

size: many
J: TRBJ1-1
V: TRBV25-1
D: NA
DNA: TGTGCCAGCAGTGAATCGAGGACGGGGAACACTGAAGCTTTCTTT
CDR3: CASSESRTGNTEAFF

size: NA
J: TRBJ1-2
V: TRBV12-3/TRBV12-4
D: TRBD1
DNA: TGTGCCAGCAGTCAGGACAGGACTTATGGCTACACCTTC
CDR3: CASSQDRTYGYTF

size: many
J: TRBJ1-1
V: TRBV27
D: NA
DNA: TGTGCCAGCTCGCCTACAGGGATGAACACTGAAGCTTTCTTT
CDR3: CASSPTGMNTEAFF

size: many
J: TRBJ2-1
V: TRBV12-3/TRBV12-4
D: NA
DNA: TGTGCCAGCGGAGGGCTTTTAGGGAATGAGCAGTTCTTC
CDR3: CASGGLLGNEQFF

size: few
J: TRBJ2-1
V: TRBV4-3
D: TRBD2
DNA: TGCGCCAGCAGCCAAGTATGGGGAGGGTACAATGAGCAGTTCTTC
CDR3: CASSQVWGGYNEQFF

size: NA
J: TRBJ1-6
V: TRBV7-6
D: TRBD1
DNA: TGTGCCAGCAGGTTTACAGGGGCTTATAATTCACCCCTCCACTTT
CDR3: CASRFTGAYNSPLHF

size: few
J: TRBJ2-7
V: TRBV15
D: TRBD2
DNA: TGTGCCACCAGCAGAGAAAAGCGGGGTACGGGGGAGCAGTACTTC
CDR3: CATSREKRGTGEQYF

size: NA
J: TRBJ1-1
V: TRBV30
D: TRBD1
DNA: TGTGCCTGGAGAACGGGGACAGCTAACACTGAAGCTTTCTTT
CDR3: CAWRTGTANTEAFF

size: few
J: TRBJ2-7
V: TRBV4-1
D: NA
DNA: TGCGCCAGCCGCCCCGTTCAGAATGATTTCGAGCAGTACTTC
CDR3: CASRPVQNDFEQYF

size: many
J: TRBJ2-3
V: TRBV28
D: NA
DNA: TGTGCCAGCAGTTCCCAGACAGTTAGCACAGATACGCAGTATTTT
CDR3: CASSSQTVSTDTQYF

size: few
J: TRBJ2-7
V: TRBV11-2
D: NA
DNA: TGTGCCAGCAGCTTTTATAGGTCCGGTTCCTACGAGCAGTACTTC
CDR3: CASSFYRSGSYEQYF

size: few
J: TRBJ2-2
V: TRBV30
D: NA
DNA: TGTGCCTGGAGCGCCCTAGCCGGCGCCGGGGAGCTGTTTTTT
CDR3: CAWSALAGAGELFF

size: NA
J: TRBJ2-7
V: TRBV20-1
D: NA
DNA: TGCAGTGCTAGAGATTACGGCACCTTCGCCTCCGAGCAGTACTTC
CDR3: CSARDYGTFASEQYF

size: NA
J: TRBJ2-2
V: TRBV5-1
D: NA
DNA: TGCGCCAGCAGCTTTCTACAGCAGAACACCGGGGAGCTGTTTTTT
CDR3: CASSFLQQNTGELFF

size: once
J: TRBJ1-6
V: TRBV12-3/TRBV12-4
D: TRBD1
DNA: TGTGCCAGCAGCATCGGGACAGGGTTCGGTTCACCCCTCCACTTT
CDR3: CASSIGTGFGSPLHF

size: NA
J: TRBJ1-5
V: TRBV20-1
D: NA
DNA: TGCAGTGCTAGCATGGTCGGGGTTAGCAATCAGCCCCAGCATTTT
CDR3: CSASMVGVSNQPQHF

size: few
J: TRBJ2-5
V: TRBV4-3
D: TRBD1
DNA: TGCGCCAGCAGCCAAGATGGTGGCAGGGGGCTTTTTGGGACCCAGTACTTC
CDR3: CASSQDGGRGLFGTQYF

size: many
J: TRBJ1-6
V: TRBV5-1
D: NA
DNA: TGCGCCAGCACACAAGGAGACAGGTTCGCCTATAATTCACCCCTCCACTTT
CDR3: CASTQGDRFAYNSPLHF

size: NA
J: TRBJ2-7
V: TRBV10-1
D: TRBD1
DNA: TGCGCCAGCAGTTTAGGGACAGGGCAATCGGAGTACTTC
CDR3: CASSLGTGQSEYF

size: NA
J: TRBJ1-1
V: TRBV29-1
D: NA
DNA: TGCAGCGTTGAGGGCAGGAAAATGAACACTGAAGCTTTCTTT
CDR3: CSVEGRKMNTEAFF

size: many
J: TRBJ2-7
V: TRBV2
D: NA
DNA: TGTGCCAGCAGTGAAAGTCGGACCTGGGCGGGGGAGCAGTACTTC
CDR3: CASSESRTWAGEQYF